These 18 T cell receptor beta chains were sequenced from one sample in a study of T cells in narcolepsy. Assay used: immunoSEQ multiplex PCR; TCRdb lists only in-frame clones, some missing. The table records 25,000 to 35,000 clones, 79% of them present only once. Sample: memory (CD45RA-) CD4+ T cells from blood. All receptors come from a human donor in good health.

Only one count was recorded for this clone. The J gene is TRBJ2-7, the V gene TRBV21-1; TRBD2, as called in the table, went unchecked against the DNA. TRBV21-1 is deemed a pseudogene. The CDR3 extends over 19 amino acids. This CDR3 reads CASSDSPRKGTSGNYEQYF. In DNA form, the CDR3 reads TGTGCCAGCAGCGACTCGCCTAGAAAAGGTACTAGCGGAAACTACGAGCAGTACTTC.

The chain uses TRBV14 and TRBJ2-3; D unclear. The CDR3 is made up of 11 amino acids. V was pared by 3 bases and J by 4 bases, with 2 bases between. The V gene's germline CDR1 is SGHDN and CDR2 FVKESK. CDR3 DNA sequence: TGTGCCAGCAGCCATTCAGATACGCAGTATTTT. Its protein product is CASSHSDTQYF.

The CDR3 region is CASSLEGGANNEQFF. The CDR3 DNA reads TGCGCCAGCAGCTTGGAAGGGGGAGCCAACAATGAGCAGTTCTTC. The chain couples TRBV5-1 to TRBJ2-1, with D maybe TRBD1 (6 bases). The V end was cut by 0 bases, the J end by 5 bases, with 12 bases between. CDR1 is SGHRS, CDR2 YFSETQ, per germline. The CDR3 has 15 amino acids.

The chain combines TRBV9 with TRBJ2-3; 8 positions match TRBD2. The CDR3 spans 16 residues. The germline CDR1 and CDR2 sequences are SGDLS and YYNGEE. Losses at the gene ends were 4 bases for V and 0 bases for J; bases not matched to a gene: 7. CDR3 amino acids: CASSTRSGESTDTQYF. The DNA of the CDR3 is TGTGCCAGCAGCACCCGTAGCGGGGAGAGCACAGATACGCAGTATTTT.

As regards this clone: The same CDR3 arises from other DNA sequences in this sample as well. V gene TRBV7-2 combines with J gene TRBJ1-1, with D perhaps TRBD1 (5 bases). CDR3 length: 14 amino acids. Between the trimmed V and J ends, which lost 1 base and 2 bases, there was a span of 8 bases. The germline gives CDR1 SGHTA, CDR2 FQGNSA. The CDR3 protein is CASSLGGFNTEAFF. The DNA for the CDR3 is TGTGCCAGCAGCTTAGGGGGGTTTAACACTGAAGCTTTCTTT.

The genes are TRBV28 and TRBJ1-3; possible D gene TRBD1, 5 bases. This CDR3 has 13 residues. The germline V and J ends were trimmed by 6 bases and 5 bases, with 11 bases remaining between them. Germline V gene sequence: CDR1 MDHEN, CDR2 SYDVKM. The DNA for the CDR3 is TGTGCCAGCAGGGGGCAGGGAAGAAACACCATATATTTT. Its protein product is CASRGQGRNTIYF.

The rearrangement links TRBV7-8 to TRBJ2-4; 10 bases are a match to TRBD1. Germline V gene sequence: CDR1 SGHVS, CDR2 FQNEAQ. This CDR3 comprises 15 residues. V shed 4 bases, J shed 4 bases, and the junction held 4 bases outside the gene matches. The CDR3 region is CASSSDRGQKNIQYF. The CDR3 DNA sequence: TGTGCCAGCAGCTCCGACAGGGGGCAAAAAAACATTCAGTACTTC.

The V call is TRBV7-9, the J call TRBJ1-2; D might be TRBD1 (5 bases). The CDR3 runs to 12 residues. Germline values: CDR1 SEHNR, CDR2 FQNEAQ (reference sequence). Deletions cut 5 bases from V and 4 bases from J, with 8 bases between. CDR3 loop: CASSRDSYGYTF. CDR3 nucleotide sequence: TGTGCCAGCAGCCGAGACAGCTATGGCTACACCTTC.

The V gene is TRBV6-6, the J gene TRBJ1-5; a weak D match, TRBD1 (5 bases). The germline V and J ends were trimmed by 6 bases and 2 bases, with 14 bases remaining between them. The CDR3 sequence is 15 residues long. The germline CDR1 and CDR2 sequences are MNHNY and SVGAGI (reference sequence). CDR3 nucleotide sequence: TGTGCCAGCAGACCTTCGGGGGGACGCAATCAGCCCCAGCATTTT. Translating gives CASRPSGGRNQPQHF.

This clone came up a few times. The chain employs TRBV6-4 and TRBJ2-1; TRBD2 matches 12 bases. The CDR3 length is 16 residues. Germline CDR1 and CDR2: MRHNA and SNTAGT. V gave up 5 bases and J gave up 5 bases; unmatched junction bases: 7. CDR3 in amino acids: CASSRLAGVIDNEQFF. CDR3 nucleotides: TGTGCCAGCAGTAGACTAGCGGGAGTTATTGACAATGAGCAGTTCTTC.

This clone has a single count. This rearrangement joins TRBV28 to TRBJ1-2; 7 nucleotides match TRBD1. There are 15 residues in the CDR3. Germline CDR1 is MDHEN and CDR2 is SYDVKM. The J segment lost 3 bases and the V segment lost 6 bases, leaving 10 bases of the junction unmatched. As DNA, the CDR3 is TGTGCCAGCAGAGCGACAGGGAAAGGGGACTATGGCTACACCTTC. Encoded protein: CASRATGKGDYGYTF.

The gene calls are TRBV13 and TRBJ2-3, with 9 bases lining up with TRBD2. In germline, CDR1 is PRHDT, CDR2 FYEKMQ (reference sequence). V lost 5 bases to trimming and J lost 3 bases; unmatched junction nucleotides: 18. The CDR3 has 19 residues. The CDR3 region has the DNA TGTGCCAGCAGCGCTAGGCGGGGGGGTATACTAGCTAGGACAGATACGCAGTATTTT. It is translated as CASSARRGGILARTDTQYF.

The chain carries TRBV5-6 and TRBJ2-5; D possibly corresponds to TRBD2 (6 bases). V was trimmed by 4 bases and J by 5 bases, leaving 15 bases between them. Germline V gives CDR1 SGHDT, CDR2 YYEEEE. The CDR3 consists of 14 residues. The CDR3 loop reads CASSLRTTTETQYF. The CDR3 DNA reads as TGTGCCAGCAGCCTCCGGACTACAACGGAGACCCAGTACTTC.

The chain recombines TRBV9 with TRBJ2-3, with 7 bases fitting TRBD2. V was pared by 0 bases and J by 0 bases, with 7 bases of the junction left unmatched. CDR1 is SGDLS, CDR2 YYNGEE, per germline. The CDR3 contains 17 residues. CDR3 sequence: CASSVGLSSGSTDTQYF. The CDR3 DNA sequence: TGTGCCAGCAGCGTAGGCCTGTCTAGCGGAAGCACAGATACGCAGTATTTT.

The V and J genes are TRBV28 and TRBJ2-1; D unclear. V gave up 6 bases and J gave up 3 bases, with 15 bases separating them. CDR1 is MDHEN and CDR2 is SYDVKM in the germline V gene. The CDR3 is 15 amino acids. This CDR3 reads CASSPPSGLYNEQFF. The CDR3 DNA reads TGTGCCAGCAGCCCCCCCTCGGGTCTCTACAATGAGCAGTTCTTC.

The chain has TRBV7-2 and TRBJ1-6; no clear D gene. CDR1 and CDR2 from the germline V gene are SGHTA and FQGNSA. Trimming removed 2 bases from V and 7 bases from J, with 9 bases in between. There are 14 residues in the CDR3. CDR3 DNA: TGTGCCAGCAGCTTATTAGCAGTGAATTCACCCCTCCACTTT. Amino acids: CASSLLAVNSPLHF.

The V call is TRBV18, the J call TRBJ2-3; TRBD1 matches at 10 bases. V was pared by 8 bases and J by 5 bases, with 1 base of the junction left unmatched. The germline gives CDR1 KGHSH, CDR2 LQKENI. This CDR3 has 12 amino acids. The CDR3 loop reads CASGTGEDTQYF. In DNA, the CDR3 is TGTGCCAGCGGGACAGGGGAAGATACGCAGTATTTT. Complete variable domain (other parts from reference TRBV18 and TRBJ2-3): NAGVMQNPRHLVRRRGQEARLRCSPMKGHSHVYWYRQLPEEGLKFMVYLQKENIIDESGMPKERFSAEFPKEGPSILRIQQVVRGDSAAYFCASGTGEDTQYFGPGTRLTVL.

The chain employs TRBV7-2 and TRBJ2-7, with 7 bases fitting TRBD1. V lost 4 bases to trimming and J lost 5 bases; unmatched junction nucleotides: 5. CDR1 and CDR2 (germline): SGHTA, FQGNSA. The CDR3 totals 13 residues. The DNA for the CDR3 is TGTGCCAGCAGCTCCCGGGACAGAGACGAGCAGTACTTC. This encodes CASSSRDRDEQYF. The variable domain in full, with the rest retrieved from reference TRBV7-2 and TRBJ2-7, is GAGVSQSPSNKVTEKGKDVELRCDPISGHTALYWYRQSLGQGLEFLIYFQGNSAPDKSGLPSDRFSAERTGGSVSTLTIQRTQQEDSAVYLCASSSRDRDEQYFGPGTRLTVT.